Following are 21 T cell receptor beta chains from one sample sequenced in a study of cytomegalovirus exposure and HLA in healthy donors. Only in-frame clones appear in the TCRdb table, and some are missing; sequencing was by immunoSEQ multiplex PCR. The sample lists roughly 120,000 clones; about 82% were seen once. The sequenced sample consisted of PBMCs. The receptor source for this set is a man aged 18-30 years in good health and CMV-seronegative.

The chain recombines TRBV6-5 with TRBJ1-2; D call uncertain. Germline assignment: CDR1 MNHEY and CDR2 SVGAGI. V shed 6 bases and J shed 6 bases, with 14 bases lying between them. CDR3 length: 13 residues. This CDR3 reads CASRPRQTHGYTF. The CDR3 coding sequence is TGTGCCAGCAGACCGCGGCAGACCCATGGCTACACCTTC.

The chain couples TRBV6-1 to TRBJ2-1; 9 nucleotides line up with TRBD1. Germline CDR1 reads MNHNS; CDR2 reads SASEGT. Germline trimming cut 5 bases from V and 8 bases from J; bases unmatched to any gene: 4. The CDR3 loop spans 13 amino acids. For the CDR3, the DNA is TGTGCCAGCAGTTCGGACAGGGGCGATGAGCAGTTCTTC. This translates into CASSSDRGDEQFF.

The chain couples TRBV11-2 to TRBJ2-1; a possible D gene is TRBD2 (5 bases). The CDR3 length is 15 residues. Trimming stripped 5 bases from V and 6 bases from J, with 17 bases between. Per the germline V gene, CDR1 is SGHAT and CDR2 is FQNNGV. CDR3 DNA: TGTGCCAGCAGCAACAGAAGCGGAATCGCCAATGAGCAGTTCTTC. Amino acids: CASSNRSGIANEQFF.

As regards this clone: This sample includes further DNA sequences coding for the same CDR3. V gene TRBV5-4 combines with J gene TRBJ1-2; possibly TRBD1 for D (5 bases). The length of the CDR3 is 14 residues. Trimming cost V 0 bases and J 2 bases, with 8 bases left between them. CDR1 SGHNT and CDR2 YYREEE come from the germline V gene (reference sequence). CDR3 sequence: CASSLERGNYGYTF. DNA of the CDR3: TGTGCCAGCAGCTTGGAGCGGGGGAACTATGGCTACACCTTC.

The J gene is TRBJ2-5, the V gene TRBV7-9; D is unresolved. Trimming shortened V by 5 bases and J by 5 bases, and 24 bases separated the two germline ends. The CDR3 is 17 residues long. CDR1 is SEHNR and CDR2 is FQNEAQ in the germline V gene (reference sequence). The CDR3 sequence: CASSISGWSPWSETQYF. In DNA, the CDR3 is TGTGCCAGCAGCATCAGTGGTTGGAGCCCTTGGTCGGAGACCCAGTACTTC.

This chain uses TRBV29-1 with TRBJ1-4; D not resolved. In germline, CDR1 is SQVTM, CDR2 ANQGSEA. Trimming cost V 1 base and J 5 bases, with 8 bases left between them. This CDR3 contains 13 residues. The DNA of the CDR3 is TGCAGCGTTGAAGTCGAGGGAAATGAAAAACTGTTTTTT. Amino acid sequence: CSVEVEGNEKLFF.

This clone has a single count. This sequence joins TRBV7-9 and TRBJ2-2, with 8 bases aligning to TRBD2. The CDR3 runs to 15 residues. The germline V gene encodes CDR1 SEHNR and CDR2 FQNEAQ (reference sequence). V lost 1 base and J lost 5; bases outside the gene matches: 3. The CDR3: CASSLVAGRTGELFF. The CDR3 DNA is TGTGCCAGCAGCTTAGTAGCGGGGAGAACCGGGGAGCTGTTTTTT.

This clone was counted many times. V usage is TRBV13 and J usage is TRBJ2-7, with D possibly matching TRBD2 (7 bases). CDR1 is PRHDT and CDR2 is FYEKMQ in the germline V gene (reference sequence). Trimming took 5 bases from V and 0 from J, leaving 17 bases between them. This CDR3 is built from 16 residues. In DNA, the CDR3 is TGTGCCAGCAGCCTAGAGGGGGGGCCTAGCTCCTACGAGCAGTACTTC. This sequence encodes CASSLEGGPSSYEQYF.

The chain recombines TRBV11-2 with TRBJ2-1; TRBD2 aligns across 9 bases. The germline V gene encodes CDR1 SGHAT and CDR2 FQNNGV. The CDR3 extends over 14 amino acids. The V gene end was trimmed by 6 bases and the J gene end by 4 bases; junction bases not matched to a gene: 4. CDR3 loop: CASRGAGGYNEQFF. Written as DNA, the CDR3 is TGTGCCAGCAGGGGAGCGGGAGGTTACAATGAGCAGTTCTTC.

V and J are TRBV18 and TRBJ1-5; TRBD1 aligns across 7 bases. J gave up 7 bases and V 0 bases, and 9 bases lay outside the gene matches. The CDR3 has 16 amino acids. Per the germline V gene, CDR1 is KGHSH and CDR2 is LQKENI. The CDR3 DNA is TGTGCCAGCTCACCACCGGGGCAGGGGGTAGGGCAGCCCCAGCATTTT. Protein product: CASSPPGQGVGQPQHF.

The J gene is TRBJ2-3, the V gene TRBV7-9, with 7 bases that match TRBD2. This CDR3 has 12 residues. V lost 3 bases to trimming and J lost 11 bases; unmatched junction nucleotides: 5. Per germline, CDR1 SEHNR and CDR2 FQNEAQ (reference sequence). The DNA of the CDR3 is TGTGCCAGCAGCTTTGGGGACTACCGGCAGTATTTT. It specifies CASSFGDYRQYF. Drawing the rest from reference TRBV7-9 and TRBJ2-3, the complete variable domain is DTGVSQNPRHKITKRGQNVTFRCDPISEHNRLYWYRQTLGQGPEFLTYFQNEAQLEKSRLLSDRFSAERPKGSFSTLEIQRTEQGDSAMYLCASSFGDYRQYFGPGTRLTVL.

This chain uses TRBV2 with TRBJ2-3, with 10 bases fitting TRBD2. V shed 5 bases, J shed 2 bases, and the junction held 4 bases outside the gene matches. The V gene's germline CDR1 is SNHLY and CDR2 FYNNEI. There are 15 residues in the CDR3. The CDR3 loop reads CASSPGLAATDTQYF. The CDR3, as DNA: TGTGCCAGCAGTCCCGGACTAGCGGCCACAGATACGCAGTATTTT. The complete variable domain, with remaining parts taken from reference TRBV2 and TRBJ2-3, reads EPEVTQTPSHQVTQMGQEVILRCVPISNHLYFYWYRQILGQKVEFLVSFYNNEISEKSEIFDDQFSVERPDGSNFTLKIRSTKLEDSAMYFCASSPGLAATDTQYFGPGTRLTVL.

This chain links TRBV11-2 with TRBJ1-4; TRBD1 aligns across 9 bases. The CDR3 has 16 residues. The ends lost 1 base at V and 8 bases at J; junction bases unmatched: 8. Germline CDR1 reads SGHAT; CDR2 reads FQNNGV. The CDR3 DNA is TGTGCCAGCAGCTTAGGCTCGACAGGGGGGTACGAAAAACTGTTTTTT. Translation gives CASSLGSTGGYEKLFF.

This clone was seen only a few times. The chain recombines TRBV4-1 with TRBJ1-6; D not certain. Germline CDR1 reads MGHRA; CDR2 reads YSYEKL. V dropped 0 bases and J dropped 0 bases, with 3 bases sitting between them. There are 15 residues in the CDR3. CDR3 protein: CASSQDSSYNSPLHF. DNA of the CDR3: TGCGCCAGCAGCCAAGACAGCTCCTATAATTCACCCCTCCACTTT.

The chain joins TRBV2 to TRBJ2-3; D might be TRBD1 (5 bases). This CDR3 has 11 amino acids. Trimming removed 7 bases from V and 5 bases from J, with 7 bases in between. Germline values: CDR1 SNHLY, CDR2 FYNNEI. The CDR3 DNA reads as TGTGCCAGCACCAGGGAAGATACGCAGTATTTT. This gives the protein CASTREDTQYF. The whole variable domain, remainder taken from reference TRBV2 and TRBJ2-3, is EPEVTQTPSHQVTQMGQEVILRCVPISNHLYFYWYRQILGQKVEFLVSFYNNEISEKSEIFDDQFSVERPDGSNFTLKIRSTKLEDSAMYFCASTREDTQYFGPGTRLTVL.

The V and J genes are TRBV5-6 and TRBJ1-6; no reliable D call. Trimming shortened V by 3 bases and J by 7 bases, and 23 bases separated the two germline ends. Germline V CDR1 and CDR2: SGHDT, YYEEEE. The CDR3 consists of 18 residues. The CDR3 protein is CASSWRAPIPSGNSPLHF. The CDR3 nucleotides are TGTGCCAGCAGCTGGAGGGCTCCCATCCCGTCAGGAAATTCACCCCTCCACTTT. The variable domain in full, completed from reference TRBV5-6 and TRBJ1-6, reads DAGVTQSPTHLIKTRGQQVTLRCSPKSGHDTVSWYQQALGQGPQFIFQYYEEEERQRGNFPDRFSGHQFPNYSSELNVNALLLGDSALYLCASSWRAPIPSGNSPLHFGNGTRLTVT.

The chain employs TRBV30 and TRBJ2-2; D uncertain. The CDR3 sequence is 13 residues long. Trimming shortened V by 2 bases and J by 6 bases, and 10 bases separated the two germline ends. The germline CDR1 and CDR2 sequences are GTSNPN and SVGIG (reference sequence). The chain's CDR3 is CAWSHRSSGELFF. The CDR3 DNA reads as TGTGCCTGGAGTCACAGATCATCCGGGGAGCTGTTTTTT.

This sequence joins TRBV6-1 and TRBJ1-2; a weak D match, TRBD1 (5 bases). Germline V gene data show CDR1 as MNHNS and CDR2 as SASEGT. Trimming stripped 2 bases from V and 7 bases from J, with 17 bases between. The CDR3 sequence is 15 residues long. This chain's CDR3 is CASSEREGLTFGYTF. Here the CDR3 DNA reads TGTGCCAGCAGTGAACGAGAGGGACTTACGTTTGGCTACACCTTC.

J is TRBJ2-2 and V is TRBV5-6, with D possibly TRBD2 on 6 matching bases. Per germline, CDR1 SGHDT and CDR2 YYEEEE. This CDR3 region has 17 residues. V lost 2 bases and J 5 bases, leaving 19 bases between the germline ends. CDR3 sequence: CASSLPNAEEGTGELFF. In DNA form, the CDR3 reads TGTGCCAGCAGCTTACCAAACGCGGAGGAGGGGACCGGGGAGCTGTTTTTT.

This clone occurred once. Here the CDR3 DNA reads TGTGCCAGCAGCTTGGCCGCGACCTACGAGCAGTACTTC. Amino acids: CASSLAATYEQYF. The chain uses TRBV5-6 and TRBJ2-7; D call uncertain. The V end was cut by 0 bases, the J end by 2 bases, with 6 bases between. CDR3 size: 13 residues. Germline V gene lookup returns CDR1 SGHDT and CDR2 YYEEEE.

The CDR3 region is CASSVDSGGAFDTNYGYTF. The CDR3 bases are TGTGCCAGCAGCGTAGATAGCGGAGGGGCGTTTGACACTAACTATGGCTACACCTTC. The chain uses TRBV9 and TRBJ1-2; D might be TRBD1 (5 bases). Germline CDR1 and CDR2: SGDLS and YYNGEE. The CDR3 runs 19 residues. The V and J ends lost 0 bases and 0 bases respectively, with 21 bases between them.